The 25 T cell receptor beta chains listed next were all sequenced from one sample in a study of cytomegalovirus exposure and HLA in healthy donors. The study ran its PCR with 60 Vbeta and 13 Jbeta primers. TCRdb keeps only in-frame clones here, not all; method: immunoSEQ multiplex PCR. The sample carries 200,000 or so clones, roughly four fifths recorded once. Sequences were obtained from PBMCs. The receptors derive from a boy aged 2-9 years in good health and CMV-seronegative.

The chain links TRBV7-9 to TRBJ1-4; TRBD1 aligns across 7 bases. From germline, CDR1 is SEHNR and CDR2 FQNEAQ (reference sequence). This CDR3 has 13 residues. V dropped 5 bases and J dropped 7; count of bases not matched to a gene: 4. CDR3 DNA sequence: TGTGCCAGCAGCACAGGGGTTGGTGAAAAACTGTTTTTT. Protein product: CASSTGVGEKLFF.

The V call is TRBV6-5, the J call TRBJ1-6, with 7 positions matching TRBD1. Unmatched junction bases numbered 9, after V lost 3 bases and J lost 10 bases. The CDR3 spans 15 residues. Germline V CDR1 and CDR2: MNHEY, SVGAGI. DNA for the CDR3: TGTGCCAGCAGTTATTCGACAGGGTCGGGGTCACCCCTCCACTTT. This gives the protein CASSYSTGSGSPLHF.

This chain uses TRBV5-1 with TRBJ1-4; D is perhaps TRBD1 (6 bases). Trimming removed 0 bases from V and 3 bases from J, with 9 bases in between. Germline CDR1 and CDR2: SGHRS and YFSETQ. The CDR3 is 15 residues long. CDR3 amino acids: CASSLAGTPNEKLFF. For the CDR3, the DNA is TGCGCCAGCAGCTTGGCCGGGACACCTAATGAAAAACTGTTTTTT.

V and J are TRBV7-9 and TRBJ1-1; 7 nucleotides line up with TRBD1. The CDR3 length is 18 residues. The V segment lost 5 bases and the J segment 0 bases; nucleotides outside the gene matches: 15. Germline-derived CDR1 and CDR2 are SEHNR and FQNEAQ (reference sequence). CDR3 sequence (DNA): TGTGCCAGCAGCGGGGGGTCGAAAAGGGGGCTCTTGAACACTGAAGCTTTCTTT. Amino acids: CASSGGSKRGLLNTEAFF.

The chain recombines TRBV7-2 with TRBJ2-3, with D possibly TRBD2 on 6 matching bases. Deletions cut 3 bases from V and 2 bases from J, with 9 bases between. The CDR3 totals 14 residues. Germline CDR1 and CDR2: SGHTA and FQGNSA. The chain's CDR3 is CASSFGLTTDTQYF. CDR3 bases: TGTGCCAGCAGCTTCGGACTAACCACAGATACGCAGTATTTT.

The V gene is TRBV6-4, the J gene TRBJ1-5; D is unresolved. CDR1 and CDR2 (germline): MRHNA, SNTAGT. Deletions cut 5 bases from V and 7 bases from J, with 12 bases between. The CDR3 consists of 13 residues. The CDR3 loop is CASSPEIRQPQHF. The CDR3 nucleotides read TGTGCCAGCAGTCCAGAAATCAGGCAGCCCCAGCATTTT.

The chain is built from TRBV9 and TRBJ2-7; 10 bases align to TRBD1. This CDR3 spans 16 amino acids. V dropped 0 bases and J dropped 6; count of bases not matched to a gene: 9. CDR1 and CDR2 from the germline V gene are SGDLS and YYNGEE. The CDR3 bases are TGTGCCAGCAGCGTAGGAGAGAGACAGGGGGCTGGCGAGCAGTACTTC. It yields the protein CASSVGERQGAGEQYF. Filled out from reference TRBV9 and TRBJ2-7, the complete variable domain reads DSGVTQTPKHLITATGQRVTLRCSPRSGDLSVYWYQQSLDQGLQFLIQYYNGEERAKGNILERFSAQQFPDLHSELNLSSLELGDSALYFCASSVGERQGAGEQYFGPGTRLTVT.

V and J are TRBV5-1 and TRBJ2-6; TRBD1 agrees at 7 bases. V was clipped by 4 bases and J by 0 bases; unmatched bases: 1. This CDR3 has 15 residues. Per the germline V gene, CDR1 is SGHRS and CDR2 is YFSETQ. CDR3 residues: CASSGTASGANVLTF. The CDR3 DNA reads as TGCGCCAGCAGCGGGACAGCCTCTGGGGCCAACGTCCTGACTTTC.

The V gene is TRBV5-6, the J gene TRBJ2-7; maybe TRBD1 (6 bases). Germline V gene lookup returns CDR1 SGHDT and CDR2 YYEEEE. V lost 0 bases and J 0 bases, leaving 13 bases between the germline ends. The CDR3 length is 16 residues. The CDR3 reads CASSLGSADSSYEQYF. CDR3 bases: TGTGCCAGCAGCTTGGGTTCCGCGGACAGCTCCTACGAGCAGTACTTC.

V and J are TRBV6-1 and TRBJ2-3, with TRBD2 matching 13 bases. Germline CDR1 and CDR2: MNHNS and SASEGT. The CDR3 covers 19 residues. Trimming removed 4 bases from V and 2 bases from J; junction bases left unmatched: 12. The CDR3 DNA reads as TGTGCCAGCAGTGTGACTAGCGGGGGGCCATCAACATCCACAGATACGCAGTATTTT. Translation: CASSVTSGGPSTSTDTQYF.

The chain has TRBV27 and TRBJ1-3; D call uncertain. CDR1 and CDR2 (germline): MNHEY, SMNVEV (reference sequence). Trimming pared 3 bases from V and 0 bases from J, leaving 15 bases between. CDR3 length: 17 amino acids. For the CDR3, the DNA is TGTGCCAGCAGTTTTCGAGCAGGAGGGTACTCTGGAAACACCATATATTTT. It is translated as CASSFRAGGYSGNTIYF.

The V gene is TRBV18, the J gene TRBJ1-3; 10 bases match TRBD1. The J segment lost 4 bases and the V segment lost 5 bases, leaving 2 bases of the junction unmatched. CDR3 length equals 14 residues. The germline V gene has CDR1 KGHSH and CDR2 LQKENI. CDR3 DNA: TGTGCCAGCTCAGGGACAGGGGACGGAAACACCATATATTTT. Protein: CASSGTGDGNTIYF.

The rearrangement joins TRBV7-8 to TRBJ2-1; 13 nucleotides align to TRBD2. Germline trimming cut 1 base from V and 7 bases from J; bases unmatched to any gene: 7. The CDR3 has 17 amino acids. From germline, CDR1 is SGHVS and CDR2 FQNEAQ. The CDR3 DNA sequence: TGTGCCAGCAGCTTAGGGACTAGCGGGGGCCTGAGGAATGAGCAGTTCTTC. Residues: CASSLGTSGGLRNEQFF.

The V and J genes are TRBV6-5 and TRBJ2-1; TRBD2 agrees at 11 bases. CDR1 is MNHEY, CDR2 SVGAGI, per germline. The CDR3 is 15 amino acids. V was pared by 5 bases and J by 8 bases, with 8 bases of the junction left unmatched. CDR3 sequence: CASSLIAGGVDEQFF. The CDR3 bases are TGTGCCAGCAGTCTAATAGCGGGGGGGGTCGATGAGCAGTTCTTC.

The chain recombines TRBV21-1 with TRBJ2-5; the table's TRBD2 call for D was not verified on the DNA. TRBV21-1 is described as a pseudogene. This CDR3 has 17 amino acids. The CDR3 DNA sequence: TGTGCCAGCAGCAAAGAGGAGGTCGGGGGGCCCCCAGAGACCCAGTACTTC. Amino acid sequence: CASSKEEVGGPPETQYF.

The CDR3 DNA follows: TGTGCCAGCAGTCCCAGACAGGCCGGTGGTGAAAAACTGTTTTTT. Its translation: CASSPRQAGGEKLFF. The chain employs TRBV2 and TRBJ1-4, with D tentatively TRBD1 (6 bases). This CDR3 has 15 amino acids. In germline, CDR1 is SNHLY, CDR2 FYNNEI. V shed 5 bases and J shed 7 bases, with 17 bases lying between them.

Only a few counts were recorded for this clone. The CDR3 spells CEGHPNQPQHF. DNA of the CDR3: TGTGAGGGACATCCAAATCAGCCCCAGCATTTT. The V gene is TRBV7-7, the J gene TRBJ1-5; TRBD1 is a possible D gene (6 bases). Looked up from germline, CDR1 is SSHAT and CDR2 is FNYEAQ (reference sequence). This CDR3 has 11 amino acids.

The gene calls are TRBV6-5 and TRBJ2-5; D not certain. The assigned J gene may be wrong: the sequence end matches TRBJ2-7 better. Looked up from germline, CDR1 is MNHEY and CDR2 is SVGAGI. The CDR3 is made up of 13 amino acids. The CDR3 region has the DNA TGTGCCAGCAGCCAATCCCCACTCCACGAGCAGTACTTC. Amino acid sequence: CASSQSPLHEQYF.

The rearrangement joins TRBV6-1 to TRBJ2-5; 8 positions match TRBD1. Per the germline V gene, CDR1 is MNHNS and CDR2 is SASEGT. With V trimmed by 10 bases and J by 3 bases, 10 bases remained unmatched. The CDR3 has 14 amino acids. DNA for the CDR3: TGTGCCATCCACCCCGGACAGGGAAAAGAGACCCAGTACTTC. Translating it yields CAIHPGQGKETQYF.

The CDR3 region is CASSFKADQETQYF. The CDR3 DNA sequence: TGTGCCAGCAGCTTTAAAGCGGATCAAGAGACCCAGTACTTC. The chain combines TRBV5-6 with TRBJ2-5; tentatively, D is TRBD2 (5 bases). The CDR3 covers 14 residues. Germline V gene data show CDR1 as SGHDT and CDR2 as YYEEEE. Trimming pared 2 bases from V and 2 bases from J, leaving 10 bases between.

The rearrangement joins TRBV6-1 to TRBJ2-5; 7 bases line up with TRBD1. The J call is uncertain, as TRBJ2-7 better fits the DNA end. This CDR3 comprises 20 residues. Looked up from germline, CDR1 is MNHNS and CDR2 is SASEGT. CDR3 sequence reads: CASSEYFPTTDRVTAYEQYF. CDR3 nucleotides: TGTGCCAGCAGTGAATATTTTCCTACTACCGACAGGGTAACCGCCTACGAGCAGTACTTC.

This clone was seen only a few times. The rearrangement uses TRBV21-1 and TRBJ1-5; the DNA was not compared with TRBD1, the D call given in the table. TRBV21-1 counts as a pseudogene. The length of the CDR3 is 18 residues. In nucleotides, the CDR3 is TGTGCCAGCAGCAAACAGGGGGGTTGGGGCCTTAGCAATCAGCCCCAGCATTTT. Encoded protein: CASSKQGGWGLSNQPQHF.

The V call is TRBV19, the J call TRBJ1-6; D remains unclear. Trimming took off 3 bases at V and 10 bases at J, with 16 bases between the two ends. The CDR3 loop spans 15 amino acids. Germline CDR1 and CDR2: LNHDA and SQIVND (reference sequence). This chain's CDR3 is CASSMTGKKRSPLHF. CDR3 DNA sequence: TGTGCCAGTAGTATGACGGGGAAGAAACGGTCACCCCTCCACTTT.

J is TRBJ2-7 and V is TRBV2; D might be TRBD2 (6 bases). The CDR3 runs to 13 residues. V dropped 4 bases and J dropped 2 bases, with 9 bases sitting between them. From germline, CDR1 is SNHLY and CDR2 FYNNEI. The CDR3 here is CASSVAGTYEQYF. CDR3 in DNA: TGTGCCAGCAGTGTCGCGGGGACCTACGAGCAGTACTTC.

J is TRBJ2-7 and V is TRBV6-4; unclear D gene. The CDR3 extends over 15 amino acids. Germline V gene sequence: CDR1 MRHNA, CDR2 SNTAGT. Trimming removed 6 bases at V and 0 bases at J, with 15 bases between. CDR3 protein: CASRVLGASSYEQYF. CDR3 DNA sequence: TGTGCCAGCAGGGTGTTAGGAGCGAGCTCCTACGAGCAGTACTTC.